What follows is one T cell receptor beta chain and its context. This specimen belongs to a study of blood T cell repertoires in COVID-19. There are 18 residues in the CDR3. V lost 5 bases and J lost 5; bases outside the gene matches: 18. The germline gives CDR1 LNHNV, CDR2 YYDKDF (reference sequence). As handled by the study authors: From reference gene primer amplification, estimates of nucleated cell counts were derived. The repertoire was sequenced with immunoSEQ multiplex PCR; TCRdb's copy has only in-frame clones and lacks some. D and trimming were read from the DNA, whereas the V and J calls and clone size are those reported in that table. The sample holds 20,000 to 25,000 clones, 80% to 95% seen once.

The sequencing input was peripheral blood. The clonotype was recovered from a man between 65 and 85 years old with acute or convalescent COVID-19. The V and J genes are TRBV15 and TRBJ1-5; the match to TRBD1 covers 7 bases. CDR3 bases: TGTGCCACCAGCGGAAAAACAGGGGTACTCAATCGGGATCAGCCCCAGCATTTT. Amino acid sequence: CATSGKTGVLNRDQPQHF.